This TCR beta chain was documented in a study of blood T cells in healthy people across ages. Findings and caveats of the study: Changes in expanded clonotypes were possibly confounded, as the CMV status of donors was unknown. It was found that TCR beta diversity correlated strongly with the percentage of naive T cells.

A note on this clonotype: The antigen remains unidentified.

Samples had at least 7 million PBMCs isolated from them. A second PCR of 7 to 11 cycles used a sample-barcoded 5' primer and a J-beta primer mix. Every sample gave at least 3 million paired-end reads containing CDR3. TCRdb fed the 5' RACE reads into MiXCR, producing one record per CDR3 protein. The repertoire consists of approximately 690,000 distinct CDR3 sequences, with roughly three fifths occurring once and the leading ten covering 30% to 40%. Specimen: blood. The receptor comes from a man aged 60-69 years in good health.

CDR3: CASSLKTGGIGELFF. The CDR3 DNA follows: TGTGCCAGCAGCTTGAAGACAGGGGGCATCGGGGAGCTGTTTTTT. The J gene is TRBJ2-2, the V gene TRBV11-3, with 10 bases lining up with TRBD1. This CDR3 is 15 amino acids long. CDR1 is SGHNT, CDR2 YENEEA, per germline. Losses at the gene ends were 3 bases for V and 7 bases for J; bases not matched to a gene: 5.